This is a list of T cell receptor beta chains from one sample in a study of blood T cell repertoires in COVID-19. Repertoires were generated with immunoSEQ multiplex PCR, while TCRdb's copy carries only in-frame clones and drops some. The sample holds about 90,000 clones; about three quarters are singletons and the top ten take roughly 7.3%. Sequencing was done on a sample of peripheral blood. The receptors stem from a man between 65 and 80 years old with acute or convalescent COVID-19. CDR3s include the opening cysteine and the closing phenylalanine or tryptophan. A D gene is named only where the DNA matches it firmly. Size is omitted from some rows. Given values are once, few, many or a class for expanded clones.

J | V | size | D | DNA | CDR3
TRBJ2-1 | TRBV7-2 | - | TRBD2 | TGTGCCAGCAGCTTACAGCGGGGCCCCTACAATGAGCAGTTCTTC | CASSLQRGPYNEQFF
TRBJ1-6 | TRBV6-6 | - | TRBD1 | TGTGCCAGCAGTTACGGCAGGGGGCGATTTTCACCCCTCCACTTT | CASSYGRGRFSPLHF
TRBJ2-5 | TRBV7-2 | - | - | TGTGCCAGCAGCTTAGGTTTCGGGAATTTGGAGACCCAGTACTTC | CASSLGFGNLETQYF
TRBJ1-4 | TRBV9 | - | - | TGTGCCAGCAGCCTCGGACAGTCAACTAATGAAAAACTGTTTTTT | CASSLGQSTNEKLFF
TRBJ1-5 | TRBV19 | - | TRBD1 | TGTGCCAGTAGTACCCGGTGGGGACAGCGGAATCAGCCCCAGCATTTT | CASSTRWGQRNQPQHF
TRBJ2-1 | TRBV7-2 | - | TRBD1 | TGTGCCAGCAGCTGGACAGGGGCCCTCAATGAGCAGTTCTTC | CASSWTGALNEQFF
TRBJ2-3 | TRBV19 | - | TRBD1 | TGTGCCAGTTCGGGACAGGGCACAGATACGCAGTATTTT | CASSGQGTDTQYF
TRBJ2-1 | TRBV5-1 | - | - | TGCGCCAGCAGCATAACAGGGGAGGACTCCTACAATGAGCAGTTCTTC | CASSITGEDSYNEQFF
TRBJ2-2 | TRBV19 | - | - | TGTGCCAGTAGTACGGGACTGTACACCGGGGAGCTGTTTTTT | CASSTGLYTGELFF
TRBJ2-5 | TRBV2 | - | TRBD1 | TGTGCCAGCAGTGCCCACCGACAGGGTATTGGGGAGACCCAGTACTTC | CASSAHRQGIGETQYF
TRBJ2-5 | TRBV5-4 | - | TRBD1 | TGTGCCAGCAGCCTACAGGGGGAGACCCAGTACTTC | CASSLQGETQYF
TRBJ2-7 | TRBV5-6 | few | - | TGTGCCAGCAGCTTGAGGGAAAGGGGCCTCTCCTACGAGCAGTACTTC | CASSLRERGLSYEQYF
TRBJ2-7 | TRBV28 | once | - | TGTGCCAGCACTAAAGGGGGTAACCACTACGAGCAGTACTTC | CASTKGGNHYEQYF
TRBJ2-2 | TRBV2 | many | TRBD1 | TGTGCCAGCAGTGAGGGGACAGGGAACACCGGGGAGCTGTTTTTT | CASSEGTGNTGELFF
TRBJ2-2 | TRBV5-4 | - | - | TGTGCCAGCAGCCCGACAGGCGTTGGGGAGCTGTTTTTT | CASSPTGVGELFF
TRBJ1-4 | TRBV3-1/TRBV3-2 | - | TRBD1 | TGTGCCAGCAGCCAAGGGGGACAGGGGGTTAAACTGTTTTTT | CASSQGGQGVKLFF
TRBJ2-2 | TRBV30 | - | - | TGTGCCTGGAGTGCGACTGACTGGGAGCTGTTTTTT | CAWSATDWELFF
TRBJ2-7 | TRBV15 | - | TRBD1 | TGTGCCACCAGCAGAGGAGGGGGACAGGATAACCCCTACGAGCAGTACTTC | CATSRGGGQDNPYEQYF
TRBJ2-3 | TRBV5-1 | - | - | TGCGCCAGCAGCTTTAGGGGGGGCGGCACAGATACGCAGTATTTT | CASSFRGGGTDTQYF
TRBJ2-5 | TRBV6-5 | once | - | TGTGCCAGCAGTCCCACAGGGTACCAAGAGACCCAGTACTTC | CASSPTGYQETQYF
TRBJ2-1 | TRBV6-5 | - | TRBD1 | TGTGCCAGCAGTACGGGACAGGGATTAGGAAATGAGCAGTTCTTC | CASSTGQGLGNEQFF
TRBJ2-1 | TRBV27 | - | - | TGTGCCAGCAGTTTTGGACACTACAATGAGCAGTTCTTC | CASSFGHYNEQFF
TRBJ1-5 | TRBV4-1 | - | TRBD1 | TGCGCCAGCAGCCAAAGACAGGGCGGGCAGCCCCAGCATTTT | CASSQRQGGQPQHF
TRBJ2-5 | TRBV11-2 | - | TRBD1 | TGTGCCAGCAGCCGACAGGGGAGCCAAGAGACCCAGTACTTC | CASSRQGSQETQYF
TRBJ1-1 | TRBV11-2 | few | - | TGTGCCAGCAGCTTAGTCTTCCTGGAGGGTGAAGCTTTCTTT | CASSLVFLEGEAFF
TRBJ1-4 | TRBV5-6 | - | - | TGTGCCAGCAGCTCAGGGTCAACTAATGAAAAACTGTTTTTT | CASSSGSTNEKLFF
TRBJ1-2 | TRBV28 | - | TRBD1 | TGTGCCAGCACAATCCAGGGGGCCCGGTATGGCTACACCTTC | CASTIQGARYGYTF
TRBJ1-1 | TRBV5-4 | - | TRBD1 | TGTGCCAGCAGTAAGGGGGCGGACACTGAAGCTTTCTTT | CASSKGADTEAFF
TRBJ2-5 | TRBV9 | once | - | TGTGCCAGCAGCGTAGGGCTAGCCTACCAAGAGACCCAGTACTTC | CASSVGLAYQETQYF
TRBJ2-1 | TRBV6-4 | - | TRBD2 | TGTGCCAGCAGTGACTCGGGACTAGCGGGTAATGAGCAGTTCTTC | CASSDSGLAGNEQFF
TRBJ1-4 | TRBV18 | - | TRBD1 | TGTGCCAGCTCCCTCGACAGGGGGAGCAATGAAAAACTGTTTTTT | CASSLDRGSNEKLFF
TRBJ2-1 | TRBV28 | - | - | TGTGCCAGCAGTTTAGCGGGATTCTCCTACAATGAGCAGTTCTTC | CASSLAGFSYNEQFF